A selection of T cell receptor beta chains follows, all from one sample in a study of blood T cell repertoires in COVID-19. The repertoire was sequenced with immunoSEQ multiplex PCR; TCRdb's copy has only in-frame clones and lacks some. This repertoire shows about 280,000 clones, about 90% found once; its top ten account for about 1.5%. Sequenced material: PBMCs or T cells enriched from blood (not recorded which). The receptors originated from a young woman with acute COVID-19. The CDR3 runs from the conserved cysteine through the conserved F or W. The D gene is left open where the match is weak. Not all rows give a size; the values are once, few, many and, for expanded clones, a class.

D: -
V: TRBV27
size: -
J: TRBJ2-7
CDR3: CARSGEQYF
DNA: TGTGCCAGATCGGGGGAGCAGTACTTC

D: TRBD1
V: TRBV2
size: -
J: TRBJ2-5
CDR3: CASRTRQGAVGTQYF
DNA: TGTGCCAGCAGGACAAGACAGGGGGCGGTGGGAACCCAGTACTTC

D: -
V: TRBV18
size: -
J: TRBJ1-6
CDR3: CASSRTDINSPLHF
DNA: TGTGCCAGCTCACGGACAGATATTAATTCACCCCTCCACTTT

D: -
V: TRBV12-3/TRBV12-4
size: -
J: TRBJ2-3
CDR3: CASSRNADTQYF
DNA: TGTGCCAGCAGTCGCAACGCGGATACGCAGTATTTT

D: -
V: TRBV27
size: -
J: TRBJ1-1
CDR3: CASSFRQAHTEAFF
DNA: TGTGCCAGCAGTTTTCGACAGGCCCACACTGAAGCTTTCTTT

D: TRBD2
V: TRBV6-5
size: few
J: TRBJ2-3
CDR3: CASRTSPRTDTQYF
DNA: TGTGCCAGCAGGACTAGCCCTCGCACAGATACGCAGTATTTT

D: TRBD1
V: TRBV7-3
size: few
J: TRBJ2-3
CDR3: CASSLGQGTDTQYF
DNA: TGTGCCAGCAGCCTGGGACAGGGGACAGATACGCAGTATTTT

D: -
V: TRBV27
size: -
J: TRBJ2-7
CDR3: CASSTIYGGERDAYEQYF
DNA: TGTGCCAGCAGCACTATTTACGGAGGGGAGAGGGACGCCTACGAGCAGTACTTC

D: -
V: TRBV2
size: -
J: TRBJ1-2
CDR3: CASSPGDYGYTF
DNA: TGTGCCAGCAGTCCGGGAGACTATGGCTACACCTTC

D: TRBD2
V: TRBV7-2
size: -
J: TRBJ2-1
CDR3: CASSSTSANEQFF
DNA: TGTGCCAGCAGCTCCACTAGCGCTAATGAGCAGTTCTTC

D: -
V: TRBV12-3/TRBV12-4
size: -
J: TRBJ1-1
CDR3: CASISQGITEAFF
DNA: TGTGCCAGCATTTCCCAGGGGATCACTGAAGCTTTCTTT

D: TRBD1
V: TRBV11-1
size: -
J: TRBJ1-4
CDR3: CASSRGQSNEKLFF
DNA: TGTGCCAGCAGCCGGGGACAGTCTAATGAAAAACTGTTTTTT

D: -
V: TRBV6-5
size: -
J: TRBJ2-7
CDR3: CASRQDTRTYEQYF
DNA: TGTGCCAGCAGACAGGACACGAGAACCTACGAGCAGTACTTC

D: -
V: TRBV12-1
size: -
J: TRBJ2-1
CDR3: CASSFAIQSPGSGTRDNEQFF
DNA: TGTGCCAGCAGCTTTGCCATTCAGTCACCGGGGAGCGGGACTAGAGACAATGAGCAGTTCTTC

D: -
V: TRBV5-6
size: few
J: TRBJ1-2
CDR3: CASSLGGQNYGYTF
DNA: TGTGCCAGCAGCTTGGGAGGACAGAACTATGGCTACACCTTC

D: -
V: TRBV7-9
size: -
J: TRBJ1-1
CDR3: CASSLVAGEGAFF
DNA: TGTGCCAGCAGCTTAGTAGCTGGGGAGGGAGCTTTCTTT

D: TRBD1
V: TRBV5-1
size: once
J: TRBJ2-5
CDR3: CASSLAFTGVQGETQYF
DNA: TGCGCCAGCAGCTTGGCCTTTACAGGGGTCCAGGGGGAGACCCAGTACTTC

D: TRBD1
V: TRBV24-1
size: -
J: TRBJ1-1
CDR3: CATSDRGATEAFF
DNA: TGTGCCACCAGCGACAGGGGGGCCACTGAAGCTTTCTTT

D: -
V: TRBV12-3/TRBV12-4
size: once
J: TRBJ2-7
CDR3: CASSFKGAGQYF
DNA: TGTGCCAGCAGTTTCAAGGGGGCGGGACAGTACTTC

D: TRBD1
V: TRBV7-6
size: -
J: TRBJ1-1
CDR3: CASSLATGGNTEAFF
DNA: TGTGCCAGCAGCTTAGCGACAGGGGGCAACACTGAAGCTTTCTTT

D: TRBD1
V: TRBV28
size: -
J: TRBJ1-1
CDR3: CASRDEQGRMNTEAFF
DNA: TGTGCCAGCAGGGATGAACAGGGGAGGATGAACACTGAAGCTTTCTTT

D: TRBD1
V: TRBV7-9
size: once
J: TRBJ2-1
CDR3: CASSLGQGAAGQFF
DNA: TGTGCCAGCAGCTTAGGACAGGGGGCGGCTGGGCAGTTCTTC

D: TRBD2
V: TRBV5-5
size: -
J: TRBJ2-7
CDR3: CASSPFGLAGEQYF
DNA: TGTGCCAGCAGCCCGTTTGGTCTAGCGGGAGAGCAGTACTTC